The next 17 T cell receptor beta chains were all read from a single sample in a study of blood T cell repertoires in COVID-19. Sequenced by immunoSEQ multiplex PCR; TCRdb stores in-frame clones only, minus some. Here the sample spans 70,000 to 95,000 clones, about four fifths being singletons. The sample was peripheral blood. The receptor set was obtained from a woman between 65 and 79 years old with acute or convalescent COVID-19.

For the CDR3, the DNA is TGCGCCAGCAGCGAAGTTCTAGCGGGAGCCTACAATGAGCAGTTCTTC. Its protein product is CASSEVLAGAYNEQFF. The chain joins TRBV5-1 to TRBJ2-1, with TRBD2 matching over 10 bases. Germline V CDR1 and CDR2: SGHRS, YFSETQ. V gave up 4 bases and J gave up 2 bases; unmatched junction bases: 6. This CDR3 spans 16 amino acids.

The CDR3 nucleotides read TGTGCCAGCAGCCTCCGTAGCGGGACGGGGTTGAATGAGCAGTTCTTC. Translation: CASSLRSGTGLNEQFF. V usage is TRBV3-1 (or the pseudogene TRBV3-2) and J usage is TRBJ2-1; 8 bases agree with TRBD2. Germline V gene sequence: CDR1 LGHDT, CDR2 YNNKEL (reference sequence). Unmatched junction bases numbered 12, after V lost 4 bases and J lost 7 bases. The CDR3 is 16 amino acids.

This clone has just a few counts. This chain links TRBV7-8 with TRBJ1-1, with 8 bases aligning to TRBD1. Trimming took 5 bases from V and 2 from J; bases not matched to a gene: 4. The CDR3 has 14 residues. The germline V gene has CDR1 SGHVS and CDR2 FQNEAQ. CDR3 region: CASSLGQVNTEAFF. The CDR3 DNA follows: TGTGCCAGCAGCCTGGGACAGGTTAACACTGAAGCTTTCTTT. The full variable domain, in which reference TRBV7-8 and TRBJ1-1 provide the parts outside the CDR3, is GAGVSQSPRYKVAKRGQDVALRCDPISGHVSLFWYQQALGQGPEFLTYFQNEAQLDKSGLPSDRFFAERPEGSVSTLKIQRTQQEDSAVYLCASSLGQVNTEAFFGQGTRLTVV.

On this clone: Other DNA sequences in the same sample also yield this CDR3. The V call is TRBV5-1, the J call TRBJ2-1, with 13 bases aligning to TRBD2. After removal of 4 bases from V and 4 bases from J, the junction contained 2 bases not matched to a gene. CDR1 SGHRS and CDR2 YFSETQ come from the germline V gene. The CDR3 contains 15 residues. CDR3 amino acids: CASSRTSGSYNEQFF. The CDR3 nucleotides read TGCGCCAGCAGCAGGACTAGCGGGAGTTACAATGAGCAGTTCTTC.

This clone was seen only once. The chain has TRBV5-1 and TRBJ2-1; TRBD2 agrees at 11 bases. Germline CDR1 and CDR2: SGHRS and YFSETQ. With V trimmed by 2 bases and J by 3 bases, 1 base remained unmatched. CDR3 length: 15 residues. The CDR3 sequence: CASSLGTSGYNEQFF. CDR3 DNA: TGCGCCAGCAGCTTAGGGACTAGCGGCTACAATGAGCAGTTCTTC.

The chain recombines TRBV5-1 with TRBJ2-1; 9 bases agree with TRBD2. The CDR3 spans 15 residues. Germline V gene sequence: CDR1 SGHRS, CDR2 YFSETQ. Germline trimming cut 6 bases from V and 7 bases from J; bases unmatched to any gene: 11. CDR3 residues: CASTATGGRDNEQFF. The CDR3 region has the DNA TGCGCCAGCACAGCAACTGGCGGGAGGGATAATGAGCAGTTCTTC.

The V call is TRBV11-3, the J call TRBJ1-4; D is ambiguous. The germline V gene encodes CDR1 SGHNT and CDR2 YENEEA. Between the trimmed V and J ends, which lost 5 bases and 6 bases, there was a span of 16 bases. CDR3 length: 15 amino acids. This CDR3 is CASSPNRGSYEKLFF. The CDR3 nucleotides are TGTGCCAGCAGCCCGAACCGAGGGAGTTATGAAAAACTGTTTTTT.

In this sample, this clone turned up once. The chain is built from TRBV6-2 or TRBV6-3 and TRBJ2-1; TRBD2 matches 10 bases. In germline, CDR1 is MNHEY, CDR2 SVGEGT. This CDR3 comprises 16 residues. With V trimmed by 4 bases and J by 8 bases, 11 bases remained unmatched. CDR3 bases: TGTGCCAGCAGTTTATACGAACGTACTAGCGGGGATGAGCAGTTCTTC. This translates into CASSLYERTSGDEQFF.

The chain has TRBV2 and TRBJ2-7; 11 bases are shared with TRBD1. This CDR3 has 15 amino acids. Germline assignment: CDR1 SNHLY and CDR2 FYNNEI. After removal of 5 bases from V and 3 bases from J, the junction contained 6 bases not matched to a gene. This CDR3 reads CASSSSGTGGYEQYF. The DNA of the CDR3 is TGTGCCAGCAGTTCTTCCGGGACAGGGGGCTACGAGCAGTACTTC. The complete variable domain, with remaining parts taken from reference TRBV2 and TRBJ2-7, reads EPEVTQTPSHQVTQMGQEVILRCVPISNHLYFYWYRQILGQKVEFLVSFYNNEISEKSEIFDDQFSVERPDGSNFTLKIRSTKLEDSAMYFCASSSSGTGGYEQYFGPGTRLTVT.

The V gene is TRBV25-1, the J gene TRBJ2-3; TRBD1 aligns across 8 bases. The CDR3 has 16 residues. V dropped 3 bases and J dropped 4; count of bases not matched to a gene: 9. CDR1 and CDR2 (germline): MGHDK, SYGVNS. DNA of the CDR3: TGTGCCAGCAGTGATTGGTACCAGGGGGCATCAGATACGCAGTATTTT. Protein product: CASSDWYQGASDTQYF.

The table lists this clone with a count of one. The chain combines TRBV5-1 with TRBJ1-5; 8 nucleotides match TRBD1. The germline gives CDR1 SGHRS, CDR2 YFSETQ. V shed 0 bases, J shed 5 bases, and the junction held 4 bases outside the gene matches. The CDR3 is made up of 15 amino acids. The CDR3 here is CASSLGDRGDQPQHF. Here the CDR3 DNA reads TGCGCCAGCAGCTTGGGAGACAGGGGAGATCAGCCCCAGCATTTT.

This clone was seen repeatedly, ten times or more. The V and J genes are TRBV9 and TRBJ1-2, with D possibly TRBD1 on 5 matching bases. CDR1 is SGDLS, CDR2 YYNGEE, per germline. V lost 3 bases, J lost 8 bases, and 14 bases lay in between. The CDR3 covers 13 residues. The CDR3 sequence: CASSGTGGTGYTF. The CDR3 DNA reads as TGTGCCAGCAGCGGGACCGGGGGTACGGGCTACACCTTC.

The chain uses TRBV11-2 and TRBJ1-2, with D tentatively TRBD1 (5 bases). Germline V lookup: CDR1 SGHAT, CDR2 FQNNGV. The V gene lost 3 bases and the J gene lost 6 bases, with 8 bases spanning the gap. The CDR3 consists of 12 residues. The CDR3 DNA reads TGTGCCAGCAGCTTGGAAGGGGATGGCTACACCTTC. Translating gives CASSLEGDGYTF.

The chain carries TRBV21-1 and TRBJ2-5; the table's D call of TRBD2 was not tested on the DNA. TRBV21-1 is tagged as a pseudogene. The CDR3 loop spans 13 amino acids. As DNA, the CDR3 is TGTGCCAGCAGGCCGCGGGGCAGGGAGACCCAGTACTTC. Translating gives CASRPRGRETQYF.

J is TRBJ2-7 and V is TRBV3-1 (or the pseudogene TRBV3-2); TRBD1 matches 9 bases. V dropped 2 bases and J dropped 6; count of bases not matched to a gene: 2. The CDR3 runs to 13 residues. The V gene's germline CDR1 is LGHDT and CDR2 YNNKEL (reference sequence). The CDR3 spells CASSQTDRGEQYF. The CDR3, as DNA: TGTGCCAGCAGCCAAACGGACAGGGGCGAGCAGTACTTC.

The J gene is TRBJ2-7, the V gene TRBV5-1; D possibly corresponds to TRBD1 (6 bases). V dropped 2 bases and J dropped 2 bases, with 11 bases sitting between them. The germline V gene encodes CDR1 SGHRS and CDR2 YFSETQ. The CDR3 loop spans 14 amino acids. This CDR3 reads CASSLQGTTYEQYF. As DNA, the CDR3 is TGCGCCAGCAGCTTACAGGGTACAACCTACGAGCAGTACTTC.

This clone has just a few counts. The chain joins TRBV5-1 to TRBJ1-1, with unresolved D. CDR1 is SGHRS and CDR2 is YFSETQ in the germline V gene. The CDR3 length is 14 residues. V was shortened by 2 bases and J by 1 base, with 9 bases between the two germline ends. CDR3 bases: TGCGCCAGCAGCTTAATATCAGGGAACACTGAAGCTTTCTTT. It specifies CASSLISGNTEAFF.